The rows below give T cell receptor beta chains drawn from one sample of a study of human T cells and chemical hapten exposure. TCRdb recomputed calls from the RACE reads with MiXCR, one row per CDR3 protein. Counted here are roughly 200,000 distinct CDR3 sequences, about 22% occurring once; the ten biggest clones make up 6% to 8%. The starting material was whole blood, obtained in connection with sensitization to the hapten diphenylcyclopropenone (DPC). The receptors were gathered from a woman in her fifties or sixties with alopecia areata. Some clones in this sample may be carry-over from other donors' samples. The CDR3 runs from the conserved cysteine through the conserved F or W. Each record gives: V gene, D gene, clone size, J gene, CDR3 protein, CDR3 DNA. D genes are given only for firm matches. Size values are once, few and many counts, or a class for expanded clones, and some rows have none.

v_gene: TRBV29-1; d_gene: -; abundance: few; j_gene: TRBJ2-7; CDR3aa: CSVAPYYPYEQYF; CDR3nt: TGCAGCGTTGCCCCCTATTACCCCTACGAGCAGTACTTC
v_gene: TRBV2; d_gene: TRBD2; abundance: few; j_gene: TRBJ2-1; CDR3aa: CANGLAGGVWEQFF; CDR3nt: TGTGCCAATGGACTAGCGGGAGGAGTTTGGGAGCAGTTCTTC
v_gene: TRBV4-2; d_gene: -; abundance: few; j_gene: TRBJ2-7; CDR3aa: CASSQVLSSLEEQYF; CDR3nt: TGTGCCAGCAGCCAAGTCCTATCCAGTCTTGAGGAGCAGTACTTC
v_gene: TRBV29-1; d_gene: TRBD1; abundance: once; j_gene: TRBJ2-2; CDR3aa: CSVERGQGAGELFF; CDR3nt: TGCAGCGTTGAACGGGGACAGGGGGCCGGGGAGCTGTTTTTT
v_gene: TRBV6-1; d_gene: -; abundance: -; j_gene: TRBJ1-3; CDR3aa: CASSEAPTRNTIYF; CDR3nt: TGTGCCAGCAGTGAAGCCCCGACGAGAAACACCATATATTTT
v_gene: TRBV6-1; d_gene: -; abundance: -; j_gene: TRBJ2-7; CDR3aa: CASSFDRSTYEQYF; CDR3nt: TGTGCCAGCAGTTTCGACAGGTCCACCTACGAGCAGTACTTC
v_gene: TRBV20-1; d_gene: TRBD1; abundance: few; j_gene: TRBJ1-5; CDR3aa: CSATDRGKQPQHF; CDR3nt: TGCAGTGCCACGGACAGGGGAAAACAGCCCCAGCATTTT
v_gene: TRBV18; d_gene: -; abundance: -; j_gene: TRBJ1-2; CDR3aa: CASSTEPGTSSNYGYTF; CDR3nt: TGTGCCAGCTCAACGGAGCCCGGGACCTCGTCTAACTATGGCTACACCTTC
v_gene: TRBV7-9; d_gene: TRBD1; abundance: -; j_gene: TRBJ1-2; CDR3aa: CASSFRGDRGSNGYTF; CDR3nt: TGTGCCAGCAGCTTCCGTGGGGACAGGGGGTCGAATGGCTACACCTTC
v_gene: TRBV5-6; d_gene: -; abundance: -; j_gene: TRBJ1-1; CDR3aa: CASSPPGSNTEAFF; CDR3nt: TGTGCCAGCAGTCCTCCGGGATCAAACACTGAAGCTTTCTTT
v_gene: TRBV12-3/TRBV12-4; d_gene: -; abundance: few; j_gene: TRBJ2-2; CDR3aa: CASSLAAGGELFF; CDR3nt: TGTGCCAGCAGTTTGGCAGCGGGCGGGGAGCTGTTTTTT
v_gene: TRBV27; d_gene: TRBD1; abundance: few; j_gene: TRBJ1-4; CDR3aa: CASRLTGNNEKLFF; CDR3nt: TGTGCCAGCAGGTTGACAGGGAATAATGAAAAACTGTTTTTT
v_gene: TRBV4-2; d_gene: TRBD2; abundance: few; j_gene: TRBJ2-2; CDR3aa: CASSQDSGTRSGELFF; CDR3nt: TGTGCCAGCAGCCAAGACTCCGGGACTAGAAGCGGGGAGCTGTTTTTT
v_gene: TRBV7-9; d_gene: -; abundance: few; j_gene: TRBJ1-1; CDR3aa: CASSLVSGDTEAFF; CDR3nt: TGTGCCAGCAGCTTAGTTTCTGGGGACACTGAAGCTTTCTTT
v_gene: TRBV10-1; d_gene: -; abundance: few; j_gene: TRBJ2-1; CDR3aa: CASSERLANEQFF; CDR3nt: TGCGCCAGCAGTGAGAGACTGGCAAATGAGCAGTTCTTC
v_gene: TRBV29-1; d_gene: TRBD1; abundance: -; j_gene: TRBJ1-1; CDR3aa: CSVLQGPLDTEAFF; CDR3nt: TGCAGCGTTTTACAGGGGCCGCTGGACACTGAAGCTTTCTTT
v_gene: TRBV29-1; d_gene: -; abundance: -; j_gene: TRBJ2-1; CDR3aa: CSVGRQGAPGTSGSYNEQFF; CDR3nt: TGCAGCGTTGGACGACAGGGGGCCCCCGGGACTAGCGGTTCCTACAATGAGCAGTTCTTC
v_gene: TRBV7-9; d_gene: TRBD2; abundance: few; j_gene: TRBJ2-3; CDR3aa: CAGRGLDTDTQYF; CDR3nt: TGTGCCGGCCGTGGACTAGACACAGATACGCAGTATTTT
v_gene: TRBV6-5; d_gene: -; abundance: -; j_gene: TRBJ1-2; CDR3aa: CASRTGQNYGYTF; CDR3nt: TGTGCCAGCAGAACGGGACAAAACTATGGCTACACCTTC
v_gene: TRBV20-1; d_gene: -; abundance: few; j_gene: TRBJ1-6; CDR3aa: CSATPRGGESPLHF; CDR3nt: TGCAGTGCTACGCCCCGGGGTGGGGAATCACCCCTCCACTTT
v_gene: TRBV15; d_gene: TRBD1; abundance: many; j_gene: TRBJ2-7; CDR3aa: CATSPEIGTGSYEQYF; CDR3nt: TGTGCCACCAGCCCAGAAATAGGGACAGGGTCCTACGAGCAGTACTTC
v_gene: TRBV20-1; d_gene: -; abundance: few; j_gene: TRBJ2-2; CDR3aa: CSAVQMNTGELFF; CDR3nt: TGCAGTGCCGTCCAGATGAACACCGGGGAGCTGTTTTTT
v_gene: TRBV7-9; d_gene: -; abundance: few; j_gene: TRBJ1-2; CDR3aa: CASSPMDRGYGYTF; CDR3nt: TGTGCCAGCAGCCCCATGGACCGGGGGTATGGCTACACCTTC
v_gene: TRBV15; d_gene: TRBD1; abundance: -; j_gene: TRBJ1-2; CDR3aa: CATSRGDSEYDYTF; CDR3nt: TGTGCCACCAGCAGAGGGGACAGCGAGTATGACTACACCTTC
v_gene: TRBV11-1; d_gene: TRBD2; abundance: few; j_gene: TRBJ2-1; CDR3aa: CASSLDGREDYNEQFF; CDR3nt: TGTGCCAGCAGCTTAGATGGTCGGGAGGATTACAATGAGCAGTTCTTC
v_gene: TRBV14; d_gene: -; abundance: -; j_gene: TRBJ2-2; CDR3aa: CASSLYTGTGELFF; CDR3nt: TGTGCCAGCAGCCTATATACGGGCACCGGGGAGCTGTTTTTT
v_gene: TRBV11-2; d_gene: -; abundance: many; j_gene: TRBJ2-1; CDR3aa: CASSFSGDEQFF; CDR3nt: TGTGCCAGCAGCTTTAGTGGGGATGAGCAGTTCTTC
v_gene: TRBV29-1; d_gene: TRBD2; abundance: -; j_gene: TRBJ2-1; CDR3aa: CSVAGLAGGNQFF; CDR3nt: TGCAGCGTCGCCGGACTAGCGGGAGGGAATCAGTTCTTC
v_gene: TRBV5-1; d_gene: -; abundance: -; j_gene: TRBJ2-7; CDR3aa: CASSFGSGVEQYF; CDR3nt: TGCGCCAGCAGCTTCGGTTCAGGAGTCGAGCAGTACTTC
v_gene: TRBV20-1; d_gene: -; abundance: few; j_gene: TRBJ2-7; CDR3aa: CSAVASTPRPYEQYF; CDR3nt: TGCAGTGCCGTTGCGTCGACTCCGCGACCCTACGAGCAGTACTTC
v_gene: TRBV11-2; d_gene: TRBD2; abundance: -; j_gene: TRBJ2-2; CDR3aa: CASSLSSGSPNTGELFF; CDR3nt: TGTGCCAGCAGCTTATCTAGCGGGAGCCCCAACACCGGGGAGCTGTTTTTT
v_gene: TRBV29-1; d_gene: -; abundance: -; j_gene: TRBJ2-3; CDR3aa: CSVDGGGNTDTQYF; CDR3nt: TGCAGCGTTGATGGAGGGGGCAACACAGATACGCAGTATTTT
v_gene: TRBV7-9; d_gene: -; abundance: -; j_gene: TRBJ2-2; CDR3aa: CASSSPLGDTGELFF; CDR3nt: TGTGCCAGCAGCTCGCCCCTAGGGGACACCGGGGAGCTGTTTTTT
v_gene: TRBV12-3/TRBV12-4; d_gene: -; abundance: -; j_gene: TRBJ1-5; CDR3aa: CASRGGGGKGNQPQHF; CDR3nt: TGTGCCAGCAGGGGGGGCGGGGGTAAAGGCAATCAGCCCCAGCATTTT
v_gene: TRBV20-1; d_gene: -; abundance: many; j_gene: TRBJ1-2; CDR3aa: CSARIAQMEDYTF; CDR3nt: TGCAGTGCTAGAATTGCCCAGATGGAAGACTACACCTTC
v_gene: TRBV20-1; d_gene: TRBD1; abundance: few; j_gene: TRBJ1-2; CDR3aa: CSASSAGGIGDYGYTF; CDR3nt: TGCAGTGCTAGTTCGGCAGGGGGCATTGGGGACTATGGCTACACCTTC
v_gene: TRBV2; d_gene: TRBD1; abundance: -; j_gene: TRBJ1-5; CDR3aa: CASTTDRGRPQHF; CDR3nt: TGTGCCAGCACTACGGACAGGGGACGGCCCCAGCATTTT
v_gene: TRBV28; d_gene: TRBD2; abundance: -; j_gene: TRBJ2-1; CDR3aa: CASSSPTGLAGYEQFF; CDR3nt: TGTGCCAGCAGTTCCCCTACGGGACTAGCGGGATATGAGCAGTTCTTC
v_gene: TRBV3-1; d_gene: TRBD1; abundance: many; j_gene: TRBJ2-7; CDR3aa: CASSQDLWQGATYEQYF; CDR3nt: TGTGCCAGCAGCCAAGATCTGTGGCAGGGGGCGACCTACGAGCAGTACTTC